The 13 T cell receptor beta chains in this list originate from one sample, sequenced in a study of siplizumab effects on memory and regulatory T cells. Sequencing used immunoSEQ multiplex PCR; TCRdb keeps in-frame clones, though not all of them. The data contain tens of thousands of clones, approximately 96% of them singletons. The sample consisted of naive CD8+ T cells sorted from blood. The receptors originated from a human donor in good health.

The V and J genes are TRBV7-9 and TRBJ2-1; TRBD1 agrees at 8 bases. Unmatched junction bases numbered 6, after V lost 7 bases and J lost 4 bases. The CDR3 extends over 14 amino acids. CDR1 is SEHNR and CDR2 is FQNEAQ in the germline V gene (reference sequence). The CDR3 loop reads CASNPGDRYNEQFF. As DNA, the CDR3 is TGTGCCAGCAACCCTGGGGACAGGTACAATGAGCAGTTCTTC.

The V gene is TRBV4-1, the J gene TRBJ2-2; D is uncertain. Germline V lookup: CDR1 MGHRA, CDR2 YSYEKL. CDR3 length equals 12 residues. Trimming left V 6 bases short and J 4 bases short, with 6 bases between. The CDR3 DNA follows: TGCGCCAGCAGTGCCAGCACCGGGGAGCTGTTTTTT. It encodes CASSASTGELFF.

The V and J genes are TRBV6-5 and TRBJ1-1; D is uncertain. This CDR3 spans 12 amino acids. The germline V gene has CDR1 MNHEY and CDR2 SVGAGI. Trimming cost V 2 bases and J 2 bases, with 3 bases left between them. Here the CDR3 DNA reads TGTGCCAGCAGTTACGATAACACTGAAGCTTTCTTT. Translation: CASSYDNTEAFF.

The rearrangement uses TRBV7-2 and TRBJ2-3, with a tentative D call TRBD1 (6 bases). CDR1 is SGHTA and CDR2 is FQGNSA in the germline V gene. V lost 0 bases, J lost 1 base, and 11 bases lay in between. The CDR3 has 16 residues. The CDR3, as DNA: TGTGCCAGCAGCTTAGCGATGACAGGTGGCACAGATACGCAGTATTTT. This gives the protein CASSLAMTGGTDTQYF. The full variable domain, with the rest looked up from reference TRBV7-2 and TRBJ2-3, is GAGVSQSPSNKVTEKGKDVELRCDPISGHTALYWYRQSLGQGLEFLIYFQGNSAPDKSGLPSDRFSAERTGGSVSTLTIQRTQQEDSAVYLCASSLAMTGGTDTQYFGPGTRLTVL.

The V call is TRBV4-2, the J call TRBJ1-1; the match to TRBD1 covers 9 bases. The germline V gene encodes CDR1 LGHNA and CDR2 YNFKEQ. Germline trimming cut 5 bases from V and 0 bases from J; bases unmatched to any gene: 10. The CDR3 totals 17 residues. The CDR3 reads CASSSPGQGALNTEAFF. The CDR3 DNA reads as TGTGCCAGCAGCTCCCCGGGACAGGGTGCCCTGAACACTGAAGCTTTCTTT.

V and J are TRBV27 and TRBJ1-5; 12 bases align to TRBD1. V was pared by 6 bases and J by 7 bases, with 7 bases of the junction left unmatched. The CDR3 extends over 15 amino acids. Germline lookup yields CDR1 MNHEY and CDR2 SMNVEV (reference sequence). The CDR3 loop reads CASRGTGGLRQPQHF. CDR3 in DNA: TGTGCCAGCAGGGGGACAGGGGGCCTCAGACAGCCCCAGCATTTT.

The chain uses TRBV19 and TRBJ1-6, with TRBD1 matching over 8 bases. The trim removed 7 bases at V and 9 bases at J, leaving 8 bases unmatched. The CDR3 consists of 14 residues. Germline V CDR1 and CDR2: LNHDA, SQIVND (reference sequence). CDR3 in DNA: TGTGCCAGTAAAACGGGCAGGGGGCTTTCACCCCTCCACTTT. It translates to CASKTGRGLSPLHF.

The chain combines TRBV6-5 with TRBJ1-6; TRBD1 matches 9 bases. Trimming took 7 bases from V and 9 from J; bases not matched to a gene: 10. The CDR3 is made up of 15 amino acids. Germline loops: CDR1 MNHEY, CDR2 SVGAGI. The CDR3 region has the DNA TGTGCCAGCAACCTGAGACAGGGGGAGACTTCACCCCTCCACTTT. It specifies CASNLRQGETSPLHF.

The rearrangement uses TRBV14 and TRBJ2-7; D ambiguous. The V end was cut by 1 base, the J end by 4 bases, with 11 bases between. The CDR3 sequence is 14 residues long. Per the germline V gene, CDR1 is SGHDN and CDR2 is FVKESK. This chain's CDR3 is CASSQVGRVYEQYF. CDR3 DNA: TGTGCCAGCAGCCAAGTCGGACGGGTTTACGAGCAGTACTTC.

The rearrangement joins TRBV10-2 to TRBJ1-6, with 9 nucleotides matching TRBD1. The CDR3 sequence is 15 residues long. Germline V lookup: CDR1 WSHSY, CDR2 SAAADI. The ends lost 0 bases at V and 7 bases at J; junction bases unmatched: 1. CDR3 nucleotides: TGCGCCAGCAGTGAGTCCGGGACAGGGAATTCACCCCTCCACTTT. It codes for CASSESGTGNSPLHF.

J is TRBJ2-7 and V is TRBV30; D possibly corresponds to TRBD1 (5 bases). The CDR3 loop spans 14 amino acids. Germline V lookup: CDR1 GTSNPN, CDR2 SVGIG (reference sequence). Deletions cut 3 bases from V and 2 bases from J, with 14 bases between. CDR3 residues: CAWRGPRAPYEQYF. The CDR3, as DNA: TGTGCCTGGAGGGGGCCTAGGGCCCCCTACGAGCAGTACTTC.

The rearrangement uses TRBV7-9 and TRBJ2-3; TRBD2 aligns across 7 bases. V was clipped by 4 bases and J by 9 bases; unmatched bases: 16. The CDR3 is 16 amino acids. Germline-derived CDR1 and CDR2 are SEHNR and FQNEAQ (reference sequence). The CDR3, as DNA: TGTGCCAGCAGCTCCCCAATAGAGCGGGGCCAAGTGACGCAGTATTTT. Translating it yields CASSSPIERGQVTQYF.

The gene calls are TRBV20-1 and TRBJ2-7; possible D gene TRBD1, 6 bases. The V and J ends lost 6 bases and 6 bases respectively, with 12 bases between them. The CDR3 is 11 amino acids. CDR1 DFQATT and CDR2 SNEGSKA come from the germline V gene (reference sequence). CDR3 nucleotides: TGCAGTGCCTATCAAGGGGGCGAGCAGTACTTC. This gives the protein CSAYQGGEQYF.